This T cell receptor (beta chain) is drawn from a study of early T cells in non-severe SARS-CoV-2 infection. On the study more broadly: Sequencing targeted bulk RNA from unsorted whole blood, leaving chains unpaired. Study-wide results and limits: The VDJdb matching leaned toward anti-spike CD8 responses and overlooked private and CD4 specificities.

This CDR3 region has 15 residues. Trimming at V came to 6 bases and at J to 2 bases, leaving 5 bases not matched to a gene. Germline V gene lookup returns CDR1 MNHEY and CDR2 SVGAGI. The TCR library protocol was used to attach unique molecular identifiers. These identifiers were attached to individual cDNA molecules. TCRdb processed the 5' RACE reads anew with MiXCR; each CDR3 protein has one entry. The sample has tens of thousands of distinct CDR3 sequences, roughly an eighth seen once. This clonotype was observed a handful of times. The antigen remains unidentified. This clonotype was obtained from an adult who was a healthcare worker with PCR-confirmed SARS-CoV-2 infection or an uninfected control (not recorded which). Sequences were obtained from whole blood. V gene TRBV6-5 combines with J gene TRBJ2-4; 9 nucleotides align to TRBD1. The CDR3 here is CASRDRGPTKNIQYF. The CDR3 DNA reads as TGTGCCAGCAGGGACAGGGGACCTACCAAAAACATTCAGTACTTC.